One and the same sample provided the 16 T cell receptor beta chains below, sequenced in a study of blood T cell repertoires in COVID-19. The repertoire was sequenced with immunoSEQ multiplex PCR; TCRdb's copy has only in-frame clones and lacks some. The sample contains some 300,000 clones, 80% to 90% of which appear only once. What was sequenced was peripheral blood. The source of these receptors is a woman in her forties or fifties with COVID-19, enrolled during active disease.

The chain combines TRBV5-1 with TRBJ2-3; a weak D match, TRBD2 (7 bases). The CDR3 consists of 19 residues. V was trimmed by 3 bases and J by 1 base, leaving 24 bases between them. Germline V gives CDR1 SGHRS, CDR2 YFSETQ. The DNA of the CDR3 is TGCGCCAGCAGCTACACCCCCCCTAGGGGGAGGGCCGGCACAGATACGCAGTATTTT. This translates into CASSYTPPRGRAGTDTQYF.

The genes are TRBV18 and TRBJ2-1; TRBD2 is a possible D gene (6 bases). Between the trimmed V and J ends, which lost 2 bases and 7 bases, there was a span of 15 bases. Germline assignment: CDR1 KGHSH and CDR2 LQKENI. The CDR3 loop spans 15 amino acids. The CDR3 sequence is CASSPSRGRNNEQFF. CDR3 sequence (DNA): TGTGCCAGCTCACCATCTCGGGGGAGGAATAATGAGCAGTTCTTC. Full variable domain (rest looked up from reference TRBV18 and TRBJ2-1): NAGVMQNPRHLVRRRGQEARLRCSPMKGHSHVYWYRQLPEEGLKFMVYLQKENIIDESGMPKERFSAEFPKEGPSILRIQQVVRGDSAAYFCASSPSRGRNNEQFFGPGTRLTVL.

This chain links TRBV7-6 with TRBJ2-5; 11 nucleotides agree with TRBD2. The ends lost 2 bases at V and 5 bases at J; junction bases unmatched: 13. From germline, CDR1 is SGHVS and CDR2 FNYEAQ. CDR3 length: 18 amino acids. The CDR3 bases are TGTGCCAGCAGCTTACGGTCTACTAGCGGGAGTTCGGGGGAGACCCAGTACTTC. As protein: CASSLRSTSGSSGETQYF.

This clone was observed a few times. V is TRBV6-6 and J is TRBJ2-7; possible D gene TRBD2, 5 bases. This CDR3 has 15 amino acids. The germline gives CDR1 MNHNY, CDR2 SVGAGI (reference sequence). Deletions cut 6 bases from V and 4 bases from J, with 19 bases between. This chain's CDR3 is CASSEGRGFGYEQYF. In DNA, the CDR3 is TGTGCCAGCAGCGAAGGGAGAGGGTTTGGGTACGAGCAGTACTTC.

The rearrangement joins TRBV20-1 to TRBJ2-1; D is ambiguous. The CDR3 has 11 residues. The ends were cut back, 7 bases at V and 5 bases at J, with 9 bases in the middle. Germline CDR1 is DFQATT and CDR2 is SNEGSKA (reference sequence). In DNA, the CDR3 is TGCAGTGGCGGAACAAACAATGAGCAGTTCTTC. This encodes CSGGTNNEQFF.

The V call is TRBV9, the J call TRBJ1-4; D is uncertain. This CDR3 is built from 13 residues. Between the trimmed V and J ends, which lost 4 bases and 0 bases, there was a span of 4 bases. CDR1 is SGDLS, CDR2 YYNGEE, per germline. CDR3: CASSLSTNEKLFF. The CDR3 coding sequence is TGTGCCAGCAGCCTCTCAACTAATGAAAAACTGTTTTTT.

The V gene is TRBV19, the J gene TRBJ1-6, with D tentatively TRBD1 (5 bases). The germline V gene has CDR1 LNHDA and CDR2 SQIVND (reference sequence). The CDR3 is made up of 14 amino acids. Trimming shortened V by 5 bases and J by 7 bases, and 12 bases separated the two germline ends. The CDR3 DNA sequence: TGTGCCAGTAGTGCCTCTAGGGGAAATTCACCCCTCCACTTT. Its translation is CASSASRGNSPLHF.

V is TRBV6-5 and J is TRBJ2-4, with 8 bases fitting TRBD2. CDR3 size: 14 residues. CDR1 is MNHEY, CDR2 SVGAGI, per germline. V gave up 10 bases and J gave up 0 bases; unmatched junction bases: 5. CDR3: CATGGRGAKNIQYF. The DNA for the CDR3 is TGTGCCACGGGAGGGAGGGGAGCCAAAAACATTCAGTACTTC.

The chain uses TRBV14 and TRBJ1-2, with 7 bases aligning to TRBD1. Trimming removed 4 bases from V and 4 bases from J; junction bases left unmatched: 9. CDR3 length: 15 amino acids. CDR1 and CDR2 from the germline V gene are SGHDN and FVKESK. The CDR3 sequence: CASSPTRDSLYGYTF. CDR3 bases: TGTGCCAGCAGCCCCACAAGGGACAGTCTCTATGGCTACACCTTC.

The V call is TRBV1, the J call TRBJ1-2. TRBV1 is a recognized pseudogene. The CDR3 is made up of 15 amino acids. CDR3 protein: CTSSQDRGYYYGYTF. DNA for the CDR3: TGCACCAGCAGCCAAGATCGGGGTTACTACTATGGCTACACCTTC.

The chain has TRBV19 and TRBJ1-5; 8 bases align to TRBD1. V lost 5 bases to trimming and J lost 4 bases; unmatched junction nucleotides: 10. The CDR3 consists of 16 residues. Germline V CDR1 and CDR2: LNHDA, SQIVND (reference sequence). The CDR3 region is CASSYYRDRLNQPQHF. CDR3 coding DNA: TGTGCCAGTAGTTACTACCGGGACAGGCTAAATCAGCCCCAGCATTTT.

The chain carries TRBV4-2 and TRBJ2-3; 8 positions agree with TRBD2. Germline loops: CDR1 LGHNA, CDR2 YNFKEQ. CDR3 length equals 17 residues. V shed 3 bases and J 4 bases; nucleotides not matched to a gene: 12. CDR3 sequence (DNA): TGTGCCAGCAGCCACCCGGGGGCGGGAGGTATCGCAGATACGCAGTATTTT. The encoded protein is CASSHPGAGGIADTQYF.

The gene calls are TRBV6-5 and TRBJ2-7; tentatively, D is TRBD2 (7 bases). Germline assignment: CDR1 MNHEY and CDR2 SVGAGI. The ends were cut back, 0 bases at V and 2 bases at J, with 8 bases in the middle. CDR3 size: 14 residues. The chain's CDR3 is CASSYSGGPYEQYF. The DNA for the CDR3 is TGTGCCAGCAGTTACTCGGGGGGGCCCTACGAGCAGTACTTC.

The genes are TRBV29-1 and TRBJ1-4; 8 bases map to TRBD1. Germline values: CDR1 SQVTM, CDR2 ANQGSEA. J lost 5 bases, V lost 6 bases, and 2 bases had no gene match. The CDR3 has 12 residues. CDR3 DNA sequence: TGCAGCGTCCGGGACAGGAATGAAAAACTGTTTTTT. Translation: CSVRDRNEKLFF. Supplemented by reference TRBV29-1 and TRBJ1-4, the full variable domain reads SAVISQKPSRDICQRGTSLTIQCQVDSQVTMMFWYRQQPGQSLTLIATANQGSEATYESGFVIDKFPISRPNLTFSTLTVSNMSPEDSSIYLCSVRDRNEKLFFGSGTQLSVL.

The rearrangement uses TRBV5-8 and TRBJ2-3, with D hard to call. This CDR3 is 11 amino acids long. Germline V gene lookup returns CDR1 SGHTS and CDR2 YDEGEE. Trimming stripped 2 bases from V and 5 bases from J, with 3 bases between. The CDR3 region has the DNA TGTGCCAGCAGCTTCATAGATACGCAGTATTTT. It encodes CASSFIDTQYF.

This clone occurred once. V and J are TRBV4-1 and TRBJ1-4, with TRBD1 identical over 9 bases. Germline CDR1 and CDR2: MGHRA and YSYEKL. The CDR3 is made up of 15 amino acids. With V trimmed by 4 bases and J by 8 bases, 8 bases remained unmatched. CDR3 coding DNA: TGCGCCAGCAGCCCGAACAGGGGGCGCTGGGAAAAACTGTTTTTT. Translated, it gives CASSPNRGRWEKLFF.